These 9 T cell receptor beta chains share one sample of origin, sequenced in a study of shared clonotypes between healthy human individuals. TCRdb keeps only in-frame clones here, not all; method: immunoSEQ multiplex PCR. Of 850,000 to 1,200,000 clones listed, about 75% were seen once; the top ten hold 1.4% to 1.5%. The sample consisted of memory CD4+ T cells sorted from blood. Specified subset: CD45RA-negative fraction. The origin of the receptors is a man aged 18 to 30 in good health.

The chain couples TRBV6-5 to TRBJ2-2, with D perhaps matching TRBD1 (5 bases). Per the germline V gene, CDR1 is MNHEY and CDR2 is SVGAGI. There are 16 residues in the CDR3. The germline V and J ends were trimmed by 0 bases and 0 bases, with 8 bases remaining between them. The CDR3 DNA reads as TGTGCCAGCAGTTACTCCTGGACAACGAACACCGGGGAGCTGTTTTTT. This codes for CASSYSWTTNTGELFF.

This clone appeared a single time. The rearrangement joins TRBV7-2 to TRBJ2-1; D not resolved. Trimming shortened V by 5 bases and J by 6 bases, and 5 bases separated the two germline ends. The CDR3 is 11 residues long. Per the germline V gene, CDR1 is SGHTA and CDR2 is FQGNSA. DNA of the CDR3: TGTGCCAGCAGCATTATCAATGAGCAGTTCTTC. This encodes CASSIINEQFF.

The chain joins TRBV6-6 to TRBJ2-5, with D perhaps matching TRBD2 (6 bases). The better agreement between TRBJ2-7 and the DNA end casts doubt on the J call. Germline V gives CDR1 MNHNY, CDR2 SVGAGI (reference sequence). The CDR3 runs 13 residues. CDR3 nucleotide sequence: TGTGCCACCACCGGGAGAGCGACCTACGAGCAGTACTTC. Protein product: CATTGRATYEQYF.

The rearrangement links TRBV5-1 to TRBJ2-3; a weak D match, TRBD2 (7 bases). The germline V and J ends were trimmed by 4 bases and 6 bases, with 18 bases remaining between them. This CDR3 is 15 amino acids long. Germline values: CDR1 SGHRS, CDR2 YFSETQ. The CDR3 region is CASSPEGGLYDTQYF. The CDR3 nucleotides read TGCGCCAGCAGCCCGGAGGGGGGGCTTTACGATACGCAGTATTTT.

This clone was counted only a few times. The V gene is TRBV6-4, the J gene TRBJ1-2; 7 bases map to TRBD1. V lost 4 bases and J lost 2; bases outside the gene matches: 1. From germline, CDR1 is MRHNA and CDR2 SNTAGT. The CDR3 is made up of 13 amino acids. CDR3 loop: CASSAQGNYGYTF. In nucleotides, the CDR3 is TGTGCCAGCAGTGCACAGGGGAACTATGGCTACACCTTC.

The rearrangement uses TRBV14 and TRBJ1-2; D is uncertain. Germline values: CDR1 SGHDN, CDR2 FVKESK. V lost 1 base to trimming and J lost 7 bases, with 22 bases between them. The CDR3 has 17 residues. This chain's CDR3 is CASSQVRPGGSSSGYTF. The CDR3 bases are TGTGCCAGCAGCCAAGTCAGGCCGGGAGGGAGTAGCTCTGGCTACACCTTC.

This clone was seen repeatedly, ten times or more. The chain combines TRBV10-3 with TRBJ2-2; tentative D call: TRBD2 (6 bases). Germline CDR1 reads ENHRY; CDR2 reads SYGVKD. CDR3 length: 15 residues. Between the trimmed V and J ends, which lost 6 bases and 1 base, there was a span of 12 bases. The CDR3 nucleotides are TGTGCCATCAGCCTCGGGACTGGGAACACCGGGGAGCTGTTTTTT. It encodes CAISLGTGNTGELFF.

V is TRBV7-9 and J is TRBJ2-2, with D possibly TRBD2 on 6 matching bases. From germline, CDR1 is SEHNR and CDR2 FQNEAQ (reference sequence). The CDR3 length is 17 residues. V was shortened by 5 bases and J by 0 bases, with 16 bases between the two germline ends. CDR3 nucleotide sequence: TGTGCCAGCAGCGCTCGTGTAGGAGGGCCGAACACCGGGGAGCTGTTTTTT. Translated: CASSARVGGPNTGELFF.

The V gene is TRBV5-4, the J gene TRBJ2-3; no clear D. CDR1 SGHNT and CDR2 YYREEE come from the germline V gene (reference sequence). V was clipped by 4 bases and J by 2 bases, with 20 bases between them. This CDR3 contains 17 residues. CDR3: CASSPSQDLATTDTQYF. In DNA, the CDR3 is TGTGCCAGCAGCCCCAGTCAGGATCTGGCGACCACAGATACGCAGTATTTT.